The rows below give T cell receptor beta chains drawn from one sample of a study of cytomegalovirus exposure and HLA in healthy donors. Using immunoSEQ multiplex PCR, the repertoire was profiled, and TCRdb retains in-frame clones only, with some absent. The table includes around 150,000 clones, around two thirds detected once. The specimen sequenced was PBMCs. These receptor sequences come from a man under 40 in good health and CMV-seropositive. The conserved cysteine and the conserved F or W are not part of the CDR3 here. The order of the fields is J gene, V gene, CDR3 protein.

J: TRBJ1-4; V: TRBV6-6; CDR3: ASNLGGAANEKLF
J: TRBJ1-1; V: TRBV7-9; CDR3: ASSSGSGVWQAF
J: TRBJ2-7; V: TRBV11-2; CDR3: ASSSWATAYEQY
J: TRBJ1-1; V: TRBV5-1; CDR3: ASSLGQGAGTEAF
J: TRBJ2-5; V: TRBV6-1; CDR3: ASSFGQHEETQY
J: TRBJ2-7; V: TRBV2; CDR3: ASLSSYEQY
J: TRBJ1-2; V: TRBV21-1; CDR3: ASSKPSGYT
J: TRBJ1-5; V: TRBV6-5; CDR3: ASSFGTASDQPQH
J: TRBJ1-1; V: TRBV20-1; CDR3: SAPLYTEAF
J: TRBJ1-1; V: TRBV25-1; CDR3: ASSRQGPDTEAF
J: TRBJ1-1; V: TRBV19; CDR3: ASSRDREGRTEAF
J: TRBJ2-3; V: TRBV19; CDR3: ASSIGPGDTQY
J: TRBJ2-2; V: TRBV7-6; CDR3: ASSLGGTHTGELF
J: TRBJ1-4; V: TRBV5-1; CDR3: ASRFAGGKNEKLF
J: TRBJ2-1; V: TRBV2; CDR3: ASTSGALRDEQF
J: TRBJ1-5; V: TRBV19; CDR3: ASSIRRQGANQPQH
J: TRBJ2-7; V: TRBV9; CDR3: ASSPRTFSPYEQY
J: TRBJ1-1; V: TRBV6-5; CDR3: ASRLGDRNTEAF
J: TRBJ1-5; V: TRBV5-1; CDR3: ASSQGADQPQH
J: TRBJ2-7; V: TRBV28; CDR3: ASLPGQGPDEQY
J: TRBJ2-7; V: TRBV4-1; CDR3: ASSQGLAGTYEQY
J: TRBJ2-7; V: TRBV18; CDR3: ASSLYQMYEQY
J: TRBJ1-5; V: TRBV5-1; CDR3: ASRPGQGDNQPQH
J: TRBJ1-5; V: TRBV30; CDR3: AWRAWAGGANQPQH
J: TRBJ2-7; V: TRBV10-3; CDR3: AISGPGLGGDEQY
J: TRBJ2-7; V: TRBV5-4; CDR3: ASSLGTGSHEQY
J: TRBJ2-7; V: TRBV10-2; CDR3: ASSTDRPSEQY
J: TRBJ2-7; V: TRBV11-2; CDR3: ASRGRAGLAYEQY
J: TRBJ2-1; V: TRBV18; CDR3: ASSPLELGNEQF
J: TRBJ2-7; V: TRBV10-3; CDR3: AIRVPHQKGLTYEQY
J: TRBJ1-1; V: TRBV18; CDR3: ASSPRREAGTEAF
J: TRBJ1-1; V: TRBV2; CDR3: ARLGQGYTEAF
J: TRBJ1-2; V: TRBV19; CDR3: ARTGTGRGSYGYT
J: TRBJ2-7; V: TRBV28; CDR3: ASSHRGRGSHYEQY
J: TRBJ1-6; V: TRBV30; CDR3: AWSVGVRSPLH
J: TRBJ2-2; V: TRBV9; CDR3: ASSVSGTGELF
J: TRBJ2-5; V: TRBV5-5; CDR3: ASSLWTGGSVETQY
J: TRBJ1-2; V: TRBV2; CDR3: ASSEFEGTEPIYGYT
J: TRBJ2-2; V: TRBV30; CDR3: AWSGGVGATGELF
J: TRBJ2-2; V: TRBV10-1; CDR3: ASSESPGGATLYTGELF
J: TRBJ2-7; V: TRBV11-2; CDR3: ASSPSVYEQY
J: TRBJ2-7; V: TRBV25-1; CDR3: ASSVRPGQLNYEQY
J: TRBJ2-1; V: TRBV12-5; CDR3: ASGLAGTMGHEQF
J: TRBJ1-1; V: TRBV29-1; CDR3: SSLPGENTEAF
J: TRBJ1-5; V: TRBV28; CDR3: ASSPAGGNSNQPQH
J: TRBJ2-1; V: TRBV2; CDR3: ASLGQGEHKHYNEQF
J: TRBJ2-7; V: TRBV19; CDR3: ASRWTSGSLYEQY
J: .; V: TRBV7-8; CDR3: ASSLRASGSNVFANGEQY
J: .; V: TRBV5-1; CDR3: ASSLTQTSGRSEQY
J: TRBJ1-1; V: TRBV5-4; CDR3: ASSFQGAGEAF
J: TRBJ1-2; V: TRBV16; CDR3: ASSQSREIYGYT
J: TRBJ2-2; V: TRBV5-1; CDR3: ASSLFLAGGTGELF
J: TRBJ1-5; V: TRBV30; CDR3: AWSPKGGLAINQPQH
J: TRBJ2-1; V: TRBV5-1; CDR3: ASSQRTSGYDNEQF
J: TRBJ2-3; V: TRBV5-1; CDR3: ASSLGLAGDTDTQY
J: TRBJ2-5; V: TRBV7-8; CDR3: ASRKLAGGQETQY
J: TRBJ1-2; V: TRBV7-9; CDR3: ASLENTMDYT
J: TRBJ2-7; V: TRBV28; CDR3: ASSELPDSGYEQY
J: TRBJ2-1; V: TRBV5-4; CDR3: ASRRDSYNEQF